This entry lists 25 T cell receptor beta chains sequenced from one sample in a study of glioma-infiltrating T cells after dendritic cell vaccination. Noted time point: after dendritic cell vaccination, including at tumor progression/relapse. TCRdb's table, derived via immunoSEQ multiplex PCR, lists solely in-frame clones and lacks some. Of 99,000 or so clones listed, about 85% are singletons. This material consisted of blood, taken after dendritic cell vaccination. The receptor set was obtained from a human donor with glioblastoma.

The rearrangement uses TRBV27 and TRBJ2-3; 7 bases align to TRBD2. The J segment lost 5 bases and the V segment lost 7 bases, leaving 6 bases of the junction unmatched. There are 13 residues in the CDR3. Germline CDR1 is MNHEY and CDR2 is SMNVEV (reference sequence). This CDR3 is CASKASGIDTQYF. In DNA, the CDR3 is TGTGCCAGCAAAGCTAGCGGTATAGATACGCAGTATTTT.

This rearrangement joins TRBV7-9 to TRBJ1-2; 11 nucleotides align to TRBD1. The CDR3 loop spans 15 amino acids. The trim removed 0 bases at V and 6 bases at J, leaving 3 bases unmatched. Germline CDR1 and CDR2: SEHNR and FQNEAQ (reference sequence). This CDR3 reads CASSLAGTGGHGYTF. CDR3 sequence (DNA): TGTGCCAGCAGCTTAGCTGGGACAGGGGGTCATGGCTACACCTTC. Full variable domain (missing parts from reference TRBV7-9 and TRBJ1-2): DTGVSQNPRHKITKRGQNVTFRCDPISEHNRLYWYRQTLGQGPEFLTYFQNEAQLEKSRLLSDRFSAERPKGSFSTLEIQRTEQGDSAMYLCASSLAGTGGHGYTFGSGTRLTVV.

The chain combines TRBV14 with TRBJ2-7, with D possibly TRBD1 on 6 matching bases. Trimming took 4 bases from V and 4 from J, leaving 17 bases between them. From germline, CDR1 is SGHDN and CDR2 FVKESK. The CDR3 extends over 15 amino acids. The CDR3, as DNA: TGTGCCAGCAGCCCCACAGTCTGGGGGCTATACGAGCAGTACTTC. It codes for CASSPTVWGLYEQYF.

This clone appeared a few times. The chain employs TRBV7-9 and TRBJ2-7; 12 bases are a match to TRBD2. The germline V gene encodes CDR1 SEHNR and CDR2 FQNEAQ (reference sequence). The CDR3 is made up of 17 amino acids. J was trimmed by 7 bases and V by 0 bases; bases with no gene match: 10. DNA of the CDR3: TGTGCCAGCAGCTTAGCGCCGCTAGCGGGGGGGCCCTGGGAGCAGTACTTC. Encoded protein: CASSLAPLAGGPWEQYF. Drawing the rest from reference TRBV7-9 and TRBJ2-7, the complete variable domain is DTGVSQNPRHKITKRGQNVTFRCDPISEHNRLYWYRQTLGQGPEFLTYFQNEAQLEKSRLLSDRFSAERPKGSFSTLEIQRTEQGDSAMYLCASSLAPLAGGPWEQYFGPGTRLTVT.

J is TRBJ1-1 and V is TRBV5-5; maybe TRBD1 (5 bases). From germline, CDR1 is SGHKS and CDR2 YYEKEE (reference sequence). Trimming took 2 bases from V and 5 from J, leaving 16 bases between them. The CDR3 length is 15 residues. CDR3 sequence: CASSFGDGTGTEAFF. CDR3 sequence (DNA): TGTGCCAGCAGCTTCGGGGACGGGACTGGGACTGAAGCTTTCTTT.

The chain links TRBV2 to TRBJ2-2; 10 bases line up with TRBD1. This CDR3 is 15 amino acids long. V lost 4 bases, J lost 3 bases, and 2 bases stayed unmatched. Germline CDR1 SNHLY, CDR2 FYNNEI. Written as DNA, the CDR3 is TGTGCCAGCAGTGTTGGGACAGGGGACACCGGGGAGCTGTTTTTT. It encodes CASSVGTGDTGELFF.

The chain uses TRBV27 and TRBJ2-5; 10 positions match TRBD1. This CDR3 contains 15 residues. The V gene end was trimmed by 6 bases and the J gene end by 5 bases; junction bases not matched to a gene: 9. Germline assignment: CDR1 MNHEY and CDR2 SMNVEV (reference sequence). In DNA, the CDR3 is TGTGCCAGCAGCCCCTGGGACAGGGGCGGGGAGACCCAGTACTTC. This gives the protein CASSPWDRGGETQYF.

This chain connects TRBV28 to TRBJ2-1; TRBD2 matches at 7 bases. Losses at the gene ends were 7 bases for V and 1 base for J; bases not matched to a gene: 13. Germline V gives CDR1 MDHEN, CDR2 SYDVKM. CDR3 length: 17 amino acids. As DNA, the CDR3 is TGTGCCAGCACCAGTGGGGGGGACGTTTTATCCTACAATGAGCAGTTCTTC. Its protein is CASTSGGDVLSYNEQFF.

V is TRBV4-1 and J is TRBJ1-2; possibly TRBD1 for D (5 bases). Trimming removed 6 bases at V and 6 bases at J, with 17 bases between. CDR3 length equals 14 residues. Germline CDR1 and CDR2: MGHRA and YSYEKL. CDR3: CASRTTGGRDGYTF. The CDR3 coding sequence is TGCGCCAGCAGAACGACGGGGGGTAGAGATGGCTACACCTTC.

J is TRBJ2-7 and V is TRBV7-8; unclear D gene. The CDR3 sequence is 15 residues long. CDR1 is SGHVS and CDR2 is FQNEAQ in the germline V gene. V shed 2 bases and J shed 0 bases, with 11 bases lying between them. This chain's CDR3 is CASSLSLRSSYEQYF. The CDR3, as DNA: TGTGCCAGCAGCTTATCACTACGGAGCTCCTACGAGCAGTACTTC.

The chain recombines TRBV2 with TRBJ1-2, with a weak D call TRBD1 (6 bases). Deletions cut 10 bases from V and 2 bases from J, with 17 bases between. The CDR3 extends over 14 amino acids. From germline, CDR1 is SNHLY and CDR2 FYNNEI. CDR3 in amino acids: CATSGQGKNYGYTF. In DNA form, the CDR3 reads TGTGCCACCTCGGGGCAGGGGAAGAACTATGGCTACACCTTC.

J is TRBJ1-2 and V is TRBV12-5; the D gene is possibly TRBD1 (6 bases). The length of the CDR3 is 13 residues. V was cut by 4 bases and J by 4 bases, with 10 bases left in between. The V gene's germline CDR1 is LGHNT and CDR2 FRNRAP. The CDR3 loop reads CASGWEGGYGYTF. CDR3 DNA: TGTGCTAGTGGTTGGGAGGGGGGCTATGGCTACACCTTC. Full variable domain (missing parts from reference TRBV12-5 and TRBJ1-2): DARVTQTPRHKVTEMGQEVTMRCQPILGHNTVFWYRQTMMQGLELLAYFRNRAPLDDSGMPKDRFSAEMPDATLATLKIQPSEPRDSAVYFCASGWEGGYGYTFGSGTRLTVV.

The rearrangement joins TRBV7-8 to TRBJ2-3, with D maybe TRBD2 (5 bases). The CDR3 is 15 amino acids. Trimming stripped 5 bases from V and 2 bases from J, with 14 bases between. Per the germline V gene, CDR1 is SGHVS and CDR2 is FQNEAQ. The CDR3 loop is CASSVIGGPTDTQYF. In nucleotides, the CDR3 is TGTGCCAGCAGCGTCATCGGAGGTCCCACAGATACGCAGTATTTT.

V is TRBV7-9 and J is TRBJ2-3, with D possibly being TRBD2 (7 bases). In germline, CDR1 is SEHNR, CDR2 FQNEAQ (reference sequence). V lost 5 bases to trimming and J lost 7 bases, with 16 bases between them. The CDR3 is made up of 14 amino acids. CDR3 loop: CASSLLNGGHTQYF. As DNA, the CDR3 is TGTGCCAGCAGCCTATTGAACGGGGGGCATACGCAGTATTTT.

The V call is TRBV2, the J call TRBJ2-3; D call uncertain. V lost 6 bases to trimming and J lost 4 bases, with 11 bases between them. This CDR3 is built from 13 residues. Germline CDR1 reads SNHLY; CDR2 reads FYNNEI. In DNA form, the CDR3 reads TGTGCCAGCAGCCCTTCCCCTCCAGATACGCAGTATTTT. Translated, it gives CASSPSPPDTQYF. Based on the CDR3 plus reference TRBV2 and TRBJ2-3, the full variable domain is EPEVTQTPSHQVTQMGQEVILRCVPISNHLYFYWYRQILGQKVEFLVSFYNNEISEKSEIFDDQFSVERPDGSNFTLKIRSTKLEDSAMYFCASSPSPPDTQYFGPGTRLTVL.

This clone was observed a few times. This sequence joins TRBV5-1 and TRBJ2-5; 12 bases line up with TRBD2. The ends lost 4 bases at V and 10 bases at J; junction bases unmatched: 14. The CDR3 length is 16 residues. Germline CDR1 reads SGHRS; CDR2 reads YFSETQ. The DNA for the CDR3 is TGCGCCAGCAGCGCCCGACTAGCGGGGGATCTATCAAGCCAGTACTTC. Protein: CASSARLAGDLSSQYF.

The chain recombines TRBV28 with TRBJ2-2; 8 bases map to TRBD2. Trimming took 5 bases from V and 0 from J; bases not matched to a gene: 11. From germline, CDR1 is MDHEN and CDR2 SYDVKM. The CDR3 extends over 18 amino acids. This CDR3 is CASSPLAGFLTNTGELFF. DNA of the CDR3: TGTGCCAGCAGTCCCTTAGCGGGATTTTTAACGAACACCGGGGAGCTGTTTTTT.

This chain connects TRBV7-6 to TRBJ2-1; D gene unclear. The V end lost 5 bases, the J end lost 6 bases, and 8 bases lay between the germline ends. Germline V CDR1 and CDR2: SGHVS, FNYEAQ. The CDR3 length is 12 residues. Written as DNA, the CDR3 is TGTGCCAGCAGCCACTATACCAATGAGCAGTTCTTC. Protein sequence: CASSHYTNEQFF.

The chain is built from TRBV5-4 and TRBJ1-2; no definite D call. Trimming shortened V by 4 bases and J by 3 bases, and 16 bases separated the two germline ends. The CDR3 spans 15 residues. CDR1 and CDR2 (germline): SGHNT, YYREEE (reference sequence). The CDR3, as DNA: TGTGCCAGCAGCCCAGGACTGCATAGTGACTATGGCTACACCTTC. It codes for CASSPGLHSDYGYTF.

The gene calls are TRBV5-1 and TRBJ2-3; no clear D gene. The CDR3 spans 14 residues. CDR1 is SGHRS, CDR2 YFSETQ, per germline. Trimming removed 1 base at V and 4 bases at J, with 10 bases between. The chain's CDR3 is CASSLSPDSDTQYF. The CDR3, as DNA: TGCGCCAGCAGCTTGTCCCCCGACTCAGATACGCAGTATTTT. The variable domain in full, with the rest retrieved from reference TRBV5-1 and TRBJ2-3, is KAGVTQTPRYLIKTRGQQVTLSCSPISGHRSVSWYQQTPGQGLQFLFEYFSETQRNKGNFPGRFSGRQFSNSRSEMNVSTLELGDSALYLCASSLSPDSDTQYFGPGTRLTVL.

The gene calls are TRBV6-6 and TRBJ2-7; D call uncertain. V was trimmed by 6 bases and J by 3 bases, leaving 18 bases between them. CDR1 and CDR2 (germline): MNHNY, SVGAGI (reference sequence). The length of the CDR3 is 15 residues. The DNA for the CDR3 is TGTGCCAGCAGCTCCGACACTTCACAAATCTACGAGCAGTACTTC. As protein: CASSSDTSQIYEQYF.

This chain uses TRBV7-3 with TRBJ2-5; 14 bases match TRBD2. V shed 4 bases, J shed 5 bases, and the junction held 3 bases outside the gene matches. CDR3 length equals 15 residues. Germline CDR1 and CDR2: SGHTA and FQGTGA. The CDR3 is CASSSGLAGAETQYF. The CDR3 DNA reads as TGTGCCAGCAGCTCGGGACTAGCGGGAGCGGAGACCCAGTACTTC.

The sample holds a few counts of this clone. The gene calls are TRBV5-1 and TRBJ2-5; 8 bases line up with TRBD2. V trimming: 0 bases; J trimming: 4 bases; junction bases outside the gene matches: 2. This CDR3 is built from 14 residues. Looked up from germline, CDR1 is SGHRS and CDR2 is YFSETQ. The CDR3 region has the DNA TGCGCCAGCAGCTTGGAGGGACTAGGAGAGACCCAGTACTTC. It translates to CASSLEGLGETQYF.

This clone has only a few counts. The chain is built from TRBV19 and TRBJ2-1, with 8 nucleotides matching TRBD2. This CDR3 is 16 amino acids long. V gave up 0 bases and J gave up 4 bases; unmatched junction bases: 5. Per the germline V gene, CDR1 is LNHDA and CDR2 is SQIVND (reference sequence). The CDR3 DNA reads TGTGCCAGTAGTATAGACACTAGCGGAAGTTACAATGAGCAGTTCTTC. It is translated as CASSIDTSGSYNEQFF.

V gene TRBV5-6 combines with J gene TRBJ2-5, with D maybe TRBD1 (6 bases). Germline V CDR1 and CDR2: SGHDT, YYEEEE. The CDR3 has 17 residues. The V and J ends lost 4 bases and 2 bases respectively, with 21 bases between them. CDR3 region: CASSVRMLTGLQETQYF. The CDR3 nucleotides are TGTGCCAGCAGCGTCCGAATGCTAACAGGGCTTCAAGAGACCCAGTACTTC.